The 19 T cell receptor beta chains listed next were all sequenced from one sample in a study of blood T cell repertoires in COVID-19. Generated by immunoSEQ multiplex PCR, the TCRdb table keeps only in-frame clones and is missing some. The data contain about 55,000 clones, almost 85% of them singletons. Sequences were obtained from peripheral blood. These receptors were collected from a human donor in a cohort sampled during active COVID-19.

The chain carries TRBV5-1 and TRBJ1-3; TRBD1 matches 7 bases. Germline-derived CDR1 and CDR2 are SGHRS and YFSETQ. The junction had 6 bases not matched to a gene; V was cut back by 0 bases and J by 0 bases. The CDR3 extends over 17 amino acids. As DNA, the CDR3 is TGCGCCAGCAGCTTGGGGACAGGCGGATTCTCTGGAAACACCATATATTTT. Encoded protein: CASSLGTGGFSGNTIYF. Full variable domain (remainder filled in from reference TRBV5-1 and TRBJ1-3): KAGVTQTPRYLIKTRGQQVTLSCSPISGHRSVSWYQQTPGQGLQFLFEYFSETQRNKGNFPGRFSGRQFSNSRSEMNVSTLELGDSALYLCASSLGTGGFSGNTIYFGEGSWLTVV.

The rearrangement links TRBV11-3 to TRBJ2-5, with TRBD2 identical over 14 bases. Trimming at V came to 4 bases and at J to 4 bases, leaving 5 bases not matched to a gene. CDR1 and CDR2 (germline): SGHNT, YENEEA. The CDR3 sequence is 16 residues long. CDR3 sequence: CASSSGLAGARETQYF. The CDR3 region has the DNA TGTGCCAGCAGCTCGGGACTAGCGGGAGCCCGAGAGACCCAGTACTTC.

V usage is TRBV19 and J usage is TRBJ2-1; 13 bases are shared with TRBD2. V shed 5 bases, J shed 7 bases, and the junction held 8 bases outside the gene matches. Germline loops: CDR1 LNHDA, CDR2 SQIVND (reference sequence). The CDR3 is made up of 16 amino acids. The CDR3 bases are TGTGCCAGTAGTCTCCGACTAGCGGGAGGTGGTAATGAGCAGTTCTTC. Translated: CASSLRLAGGGNEQFF.

This clone was counted a single time. The chain couples TRBV5-1 to TRBJ2-7, with 10 bases fitting TRBD2. V gave up 2 bases and J gave up 4 bases; unmatched junction bases: 6. This CDR3 contains 15 residues. Germline CDR1 reads SGHRS; CDR2 reads YFSETQ. For the CDR3, the DNA is TGCGCCAGCAGCTTACAACTAGCGGGAACTTACGAGCAGTACTTC. Its protein product is CASSLQLAGTYEQYF.

The CDR3 DNA is TGTGCCAGCAGCCAGCGGGAGGGCCCCGGGGAGCTGTTTTTT. Its translation: CASSQREGPGELFF. This chain links TRBV3-1 (or the pseudogene TRBV3-2) with TRBJ2-2, with 9 bases fitting TRBD2. The CDR3 extends over 14 amino acids. Germline lookup yields CDR1 LGHDT and CDR2 YNNKEL (reference sequence). The trim removed 3 bases at V and 6 bases at J, leaving 2 bases unmatched.

The chain is built from TRBV5-1 and TRBJ1-4; D gene uncertain. This CDR3 has 15 residues. Trimming stripped 0 bases from V and 5 bases from J, with 11 bases between. Germline V gene sequence: CDR1 SGHRS, CDR2 YFSETQ. The chain's CDR3 is CASSLEPGSNEKLFF. DNA of the CDR3: TGCGCCAGCAGCTTGGAACCAGGATCCAATGAAAAACTGTTTTTT.

The table lists this clone with a count of one. V and J are TRBV4-3 and TRBJ1-5; D unresolved. Germline CDR1 reads LGHNA; CDR2 reads YSLEER. This CDR3 has 15 residues. V was trimmed by 3 bases and J by 2 bases, leaving 11 bases between them. DNA of the CDR3: TGCGCCAGCAGCCAGGGCTTCGCCGGCAATCAGCCCCAGCATTTT. Translation: CASSQGFAGNQPQHF.

The count of this clone is one. The chain recombines TRBV11-2 with TRBJ2-7; 8 bases fit TRBD1. V lost 5 bases and J lost 2; bases outside the gene matches: 8. This CDR3 has 15 residues. Germline loops: CDR1 SGHAT, CDR2 FQNNGV. Here the CDR3 reads CASSRGQGATYEQYF. The DNA for the CDR3 is TGTGCCAGCAGCCGGGGGCAGGGGGCAACCTACGAGCAGTACTTC.

This clone was seen a single time. The rearrangement uses TRBV6-5 and TRBJ1-5; maybe TRBD1 (6 bases). The germline gives CDR1 MNHEY, CDR2 SVGAGI. The V gene lost 8 bases and the J gene lost 5 bases, with 16 bases spanning the gap. This CDR3 spans 14 amino acids. The CDR3 sequence: CASLGQLTYQPQHF. As DNA, the CDR3 is TGTGCCAGCCTCGGACAGCTAACTTATCAGCCCCAGCATTTT.

This chain connects TRBV28 to TRBJ2-4, with D tentatively TRBD2 (5 bases). Germline-derived CDR1 and CDR2 are MDHEN and SYDVKM. CDR3 size: 15 residues. V lost 4 bases and J 3 bases, leaving 13 bases between the germline ends. The CDR3 reads CASSSRELGKNIQYF. The CDR3 coding sequence is TGTGCCAGCAGTTCGAGGGAGCTTGGCAAAAACATTCAGTACTTC.

The J gene is TRBJ1-5, the V gene TRBV4-3, with 8 bases fitting TRBD1. V dropped 0 bases and J dropped 4; count of bases not matched to a gene: 2. The CDR3 consists of 15 residues. Germline assignment: CDR1 LGHNA and CDR2 YSLEER. CDR3 amino acids: CASSQDRGRNQPQHF. CDR3 in DNA: TGCGCCAGCAGCCAAGACAGGGGGCGTAATCAGCCCCAGCATTTT.

The J gene is TRBJ1-1, the V gene TRBV19; tentative D call: TRBD1 (5 bases). CDR1 is LNHDA, CDR2 SQIVND, per germline (reference sequence). CDR3 size: 14 residues. Trimming left V 6 bases short and J 0 bases short, with 11 bases between. For the CDR3, the DNA is TGTGCCAGTAGACTGGGACTGATGAACACTGAAGCTTTCTTT. Protein sequence: CASRLGLMNTEAFF.

The V gene is TRBV5-5, the J gene TRBJ1-6; 7 nucleotides align to TRBD1. Germline V gives CDR1 SGHKS, CDR2 YYEKEE (reference sequence). Trimming at V came to 6 bases and at J to 7 bases, leaving 10 bases not matched to a gene. CDR3 length: 15 amino acids. CDR3 loop: CASTRQGSSNSPLHF. As DNA, the CDR3 is TGTGCCAGCACCAGACAGGGCAGCAGCAATTCACCCCTCCACTTT.

This rearrangement joins TRBV28 to TRBJ2-1; 10 nucleotides match TRBD2. CDR3 size: 15 residues. Germline lookup yields CDR1 MDHEN and CDR2 SYDVKM. Unmatched junction bases numbered 7, after V lost 2 bases and J lost 9 bases. This CDR3 is CASSLPLAGATEQFF. The CDR3 DNA is TGTGCCAGCAGTTTACCGCTAGCGGGAGCAACTGAGCAGTTCTTC.

V gene TRBV5-1 combines with J gene TRBJ2-7, with 10 bases fitting TRBD1. The CDR3 covers 14 residues. V dropped 4 bases and J dropped 0; count of bases not matched to a gene: 1. Germline V gene lookup returns CDR1 SGHRS and CDR2 YFSETQ. The CDR3 bases are TGCGCCAGCAGCAGGACAGGGGGCTCCTACGAGCAGTACTTC. Translated, it gives CASSRTGGSYEQYF. The full variable domain, in which reference TRBV5-1 and TRBJ2-7 provide the parts outside the CDR3, is KAGVTQTPRYLIKTRGQQVTLSCSPISGHRSVSWYQQTPGQGLQFLFEYFSETQRNKGNFPGRFSGRQFSNSRSEMNVSTLELGDSALYLCASSRTGGSYEQYFGPGTRLTVT.

The chain is built from TRBV19 and TRBJ2-7; TRBD1 aligns across 7 bases. V lost 10 bases to trimming and J lost 3 bases; unmatched junction nucleotides: 15. This CDR3 region has 15 residues. CDR1 and CDR2 (germline): LNHDA, SQIVND (reference sequence). The CDR3 reads CATRPRGTEIYEQYF. The CDR3 DNA is TGTGCCACCCGACCGAGGGGGACAGAAATCTACGAGCAGTACTTC. The full variable domain, its missing parts supplied by reference TRBV19 and TRBJ2-7, is DGGITQSPKYLFRKEGQNVTLSCEQNLNHDAMYWYRQDPGQGLRLIYYSQIVNDFQKGDIAEGYSVSREKKESFPLTVTSAQKNPTAFYLCATRPRGTEIYEQYFGPGTRLTVT.

This chain joins TRBV4-1 and TRBJ2-3; a weak D match, TRBD2 (5 bases). Germline loops: CDR1 MGHRA, CDR2 YSYEKL. The CDR3 has 16 amino acids. The V end was cut by 3 bases, the J end by 0 bases, with 13 bases between. The CDR3 here is CASSQAYGDSTDTQYF. DNA for the CDR3: TGCGCCAGCAGCCAGGCCTACGGGGATAGCACAGATACGCAGTATTTT.

The genes are TRBV5-1 and TRBJ2-1; 7 nucleotides align to TRBD1. The CDR3 sequence is 15 residues long. Looked up from germline, CDR1 is SGHRS and CDR2 is YFSETQ. Germline trimming cut 0 bases from V and 6 bases from J; bases unmatched to any gene: 6. CDR3 loop: CASSLEGGASNEQFF. The CDR3 coding sequence is TGCGCCAGCAGCTTGGAAGGGGGCGCTTCCAATGAGCAGTTCTTC.

Here the CDR3 reads CASSQASGGSYNEQFF. In DNA form, the CDR3 reads TGTGCCAGCAGCCAAGCTAGCGGAGGCTCCTACAATGAGCAGTTCTTC. V gene TRBV4-2 combines with J gene TRBJ2-1, with 7 positions matching TRBD2. With V trimmed by 1 base and J by 0 bases, 3 bases remained unmatched. This CDR3 contains 16 residues. CDR1 is LGHNA, CDR2 YNFKEQ, per germline.